Sequencing of this T cell receptor (beta chain) was carried out in a study of CD8 T cells in Susac syndrome. With random hexamers, reverse transcription was performed on about 0.45 to 1 ug of RNA. A single record per CDR3 protein comes from TCRdb applying MiXCR to the immunoSEQ multiplex PCR reads. The data contain 160,000 or so distinct CDR3 sequences, roughly 95% of them singletons. The sample was CD4+ T cells from PBMCs. The TCR comes from a human donor with Susac syndrome.

The CDR3 bases are TGCAGTGCTAGAGATCCGGGGGGATCACACGATACGCAGTATTTT. Its protein product is CSARDPGGSHDTQYF. This sequence joins TRBV20-1 and TRBJ2-3; 7 nucleotides align to TRBD2. J lost 6 bases, V lost 0 bases, and 9 bases had no gene match. In germline, CDR1 is DFQATT, CDR2 SNEGSKA (reference sequence). This CDR3 contains 15 residues.